Given below is one T cell receptor (beta chain) in context. The sample comes from a study of identical twins. TCRdb re-analysed the 5' RACE reads in MiXCR, keeping a single row per CDR3 protein. Among 400,000 or so distinct CDR3 sequences, roughly 9% were seen once, and the ten largest hold roughly 9%. The germline V and J ends were trimmed by 1 base and 4 bases, with 11 bases remaining between them. The CDR3 has 14 amino acids. CDR1 and CDR2 from the germline V gene are LGHDT and YNNKEL (reference sequence). The sample consisted of naive T cells sorted from blood. The chain recombines TRBV3-1 with TRBJ2-7, with a possible D match to TRBD2 (6 bases). This clonotype was obtained from a woman between 50 and 59 years old in good health. The CDR3: CASSQVSGGYEQYF. In DNA form, the CDR3 reads TGTGCCAGCAGCCAAGTTAGCGGAGGTTACGAGCAGTACTTC.